The next 6 T cell receptor beta chains were all read from a single sample in a study of neurological immune-mediated disorders. A single record per CDR3 protein comes from TCRdb applying MiXCR to the 5' RACE reads. The sample has some 30,000 distinct CDR3 sequences; 20% to 25% are singletons. The sequencing input was CD4+ T cells from blood. Receptors originate from a middle-aged man with HTLV-1-associated myelopathy (HAM/TSP).

The chain recombines TRBV20-1 with TRBJ2-7; possibly TRBD2 for D (5 bases). V shed 7 bases and J shed 7 bases, with 17 bases lying between them. Germline V CDR1 and CDR2: DFQATT, SNEGSKA (reference sequence). This CDR3 has 12 residues. The CDR3 region is CSDPEGNQEQYF. In DNA form, the CDR3 reads TGCAGTGATCCCGAGGGTAATCAGGAGCAGTACTTC.

In nucleotides, the CDR3 is TGCAGTGCTGAGTGGGACGGTCCCTACGAGCAGTACTTC. This encodes CSAEWDGPYEQYF. This chain connects TRBV20-1 to TRBJ2-7; the D call may be TRBD1 or TRBD2 (5 bases each). Trimming pared 5 bases from V and 2 bases from J, leaving 13 bases between. CDR1 DFQATT and CDR2 SNEGSKA come from the germline V gene (reference sequence). This CDR3 spans 13 amino acids.

The chain is built from TRBV5-1 and TRBJ1-1; 7 bases map to TRBD1. The CDR3 has 18 residues. The junction had 13 bases not matched to a gene; V was cut back by 2 bases and J by 0 bases. Per germline, CDR1 SGHRS and CDR2 YFSETQ. The CDR3 DNA reads as TGCGCCAGCAGCTTATGGAAGGGGGCATTTGGGATGAACACTGAAGCTTTCTTT. Protein sequence: CASSLWKGAFGMNTEAFF.

At least ten counts were recorded for this clonotype. The V and J genes are TRBV28 and TRBJ2-7; D could derive from TRBD1 or TRBD2 (6 bases each). The V and J ends lost 6 bases and 1 base respectively, with 19 bases between them. This CDR3 spans 16 amino acids. Germline CDR1 reads MDHEN; CDR2 reads SYDVKM. CDR3 loop: CASSHSRGTISYEQYF. The CDR3 region has the DNA TGTGCCAGCAGCCATAGCCGGGGGACAATTTCCTACGAGCAGTACTTC.

This clonotype was seen repeatedly, ten times or more. The V call is TRBV10-3, the J call TRBJ1-1; tentative D call: TRBD1 (5 bases). This CDR3 comprises 13 residues. Germline CDR1 is ENHRY and CDR2 is SYGVKD. The V end was cut by 10 bases, the J end by 3 bases, with 15 bases between. The CDR3 sequence: CATGGASYTEAFF. CDR3 bases: TGTGCCACCGGTGGGGCCAGCTACACTGAAGCTTTCTTT.

Many counts were recorded for this clonotype. The chain combines TRBV5-1 with TRBJ2-7; 12 nucleotides agree with TRBD2. The germline gives CDR1 SGHRS, CDR2 YFSETQ. This CDR3 has 16 amino acids. V gave up 4 bases and J gave up 2 bases; unmatched junction bases: 7. The CDR3 here is CASSSGLAGPTYEQYF. The CDR3 DNA is TGCGCCAGCAGCAGCGGACTAGCGGGACCTACCTACGAGCAGTACTTC.